This is a list of T cell receptor beta chains from one sample in a study of beta chain features in type 1 diabetes. Method: immunoSEQ multiplex PCR; TCRdb's copy keeps in-frame clones and lacks some. This table has approximately 600,000 clones, 9.5% to 15% appearing once. Sequencing used naive CD4+ T cells from blood. The source of these receptors is a man aged 25 to 40 with type 1 diabetes. Both conserved end residues are part of each CDR3. Fields, in order: clone size, D gene, J gene, V gene, CDR3 DNA, CDR3 protein. A D gene is named only where the DNA matches it firmly. Not every row has a clone size; where given, it reads once, few, many or a size class.

>few|-|TRBJ1-2|TRBV30
TGTGCCTGGAAAGGGGCAGGGGTGAGGGGCTACACCTTC
CAWKGAGVRGYTF
>-|TRBD1|TRBJ2-1|TRBV28
TGTGCCAGCAGTTTACCCCCTAATGGACAGGGTGCCAATGAGCAGTTCTTC
CASSLPPNGQGANEQFF
>-|-|TRBJ2-1|TRBV27
TGTGCCAGCAGTTTAGAGGGACGGGCCAATGAGCAGTTCTTC
CASSLEGRANEQFF
>few|-|TRBJ2-6|TRBV7-2
TGTGCCAGCAGCTTAGAGGGGGTGGCTGGGGCCAACGTCCTGACTTTC
CASSLEGVAGANVLTF
>-|TRBD1|TRBJ1-2|TRBV7-2
TGTGCCAGCAGCTTAGCCCGGGACAGGGTCGGCTACACCTTC
CASSLARDRVGYTF
>few|-|TRBJ1-2|TRBV10-3
TGTGCCATCAGTGAGTCTAGAGGGTCGCGGGGCTACACCTTC
CAISESRGSRGYTF
>-|TRBD1|TRBJ1-2|TRBV4-2
TGTGCCAGCAGCCAAGATGACAGGGGGGACTATGGCTACACCTTC
CASSQDDRGDYGYTF
>few|-|TRBJ2-3|TRBV28
TGTGCCAGCAGTTTAGGGGACCGTTTTAGCACAGATACGCAGTATTTT
CASSLGDRFSTDTQYF
>-|TRBD1|TRBJ1-5|TRBV2
TGTGCCAGCAGTGAAGAGGGGGCGAGCAATCAGCCCCAGCATTTT
CASSEEGASNQPQHF
>few|TRBD1|TRBJ1-5|TRBV12-5
TGTGCTAGTGGTTTGGACCTCACTAGGGACAGGGGGGATCAGCCCCAGCATTTT
CASGLDLTRDRGDQPQHF
>few|TRBD1|TRBJ2-5|TRBV30
TGTGCCTGGAGTTTAACAGGGGGCCAGGAGACCCAGTACTTC
CAWSLTGGQETQYF
>-|-|TRBJ2-7|TRBV20-1
TGCAGTGCGTTGGGACACCACGAGCAGTACTTC
CSALGHHEQYF
>-|TRBD1|TRBJ1-1|TRBV2
TGTGCCAGCAGTGAAGCGCCAGGGGGGTTCACTGAAGCTTTCTTT
CASSEAPGGFTEAFF
>few|-|TRBJ2-3|TRBV10-3
TGTGCCATCAGCAACAGTGCTAGCACAGATACGCAGTATTTT
CAISNSASTDTQYF
>few|-|TRBJ2-1|TRBV4-2
TGTGCCAGCAGCCAAGTCCAGGACAACTACAATGAGCAGTTCTTC
CASSQVQDNYNEQFF
>few|-|TRBJ1-5|TRBV13
TGTGCCAGCAGCTTAGGCCGCGGTGCGGACACTTACAATCAGCCCCAGCATTTT
CASSLGRGADTYNQPQHF
>-|-|TRBJ2-2|TRBV4-3
TGCGCCAGCAGCCAAGTCAGTAGAGGCGTCGGGGAGCTGTTTTTT
CASSQVSRGVGELFF
>-|-|TRBJ1-2|TRBV30
TGTGCCTGGAGGGGGCCGGGCTCGGACTATGGCTACACCTTC
CAWRGPGSDYGYTF
>-|-|TRBJ2-7|TRBV7-2
TGTGCCAGCAGCCCCAACGGCCCCTACGAGCAGTACTTC
CASSPNGPYEQYF
>few|TRBD1|TRBJ2-2|TRBV2
TGTGCCAGCAGTGTGACAGGGGACACCGGGGAGCTGTTTTTT
CASSVTGDTGELFF
>few|-|TRBJ1-2|TRBV7-9
TGTGCCAGCAGCCCCGGTGGCTTACCCTATGGCTACACCTTC
CASSPGGLPYGYTF
>few|-|TRBJ2-1|TRBV27
TGTGCCAGCAGTTTATTCGCAGGGATGCGTTACAATGAGCAGTTCTTC
CASSLFAGMRYNEQFF
>-|-|TRBJ1-1|TRBV4-3
TGCGCCTCGACGGGCGGGGCAGGGGAAAGGAACACTGAAGCTTTCTTT
CASTGGAGERNTEAFF
>few|-|TRBJ2-5|TRBV7-9
TGTGCCAGCAGCGACACAGGGAGTATCCCCCAAGAGACCCAGTACTTC
CASSDTGSIPQETQYF
>few|TRBD1|TRBJ1-5|TRBV6-6
TGTGCCAGCAGCCGAGGGGAGGGGGCGGACAATCAGCCCCAGCATTTT
CASSRGEGADNQPQHF
>few|-|TRBJ2-5|TRBV11-1
TGTGCCAGCAGCCCCCGGAGGGGCCATGAGACCCAGTACTTC
CASSPRRGHETQYF
>few|-|TRBJ1-6|TRBV7-9
TGTGCCAGCAGCTTAGACTCCACGGAAAATTCACCCCTCCACTTT
CASSLDSTENSPLHF
>-|TRBD1|TRBJ1-5|TRBV7-2
TGTGCCAGCAGCGTCCTGGGGACAGGCAATCAGCCCCAGCATTTT
CASSVLGTGNQPQHF
>-|-|TRBJ2-7|TRBV7-9
TGTGCCAGCAGCTTAAACTATCACTCCTACGAGCAGTACTTC
CASSLNYHSYEQYF
>-|TRBD1|TRBJ2-2|TRBV7-2
TGTGCCAGCAGCTTAGCGGGGACAGCGAACACCGGGGAGCTGTTTTTT
CASSLAGTANTGELFF
>-|-|TRBJ1-5|TRBV4-3
TGCGCCAGCAGCCAAGAAAGGACGGGTAAGGGCAACAATCAGCCCCAGCATTTT
CASSQERTGKGNNQPQHF
>-|-|TRBJ1-6|TRBV27
TGTGCCAGCATGGGCAATTCACCCCTCCACTTT
CASMGNSPLHF
>few|-|TRBJ1-1|TRBV6-5
TGTGCCAGCAGTTACTCGGGCACCCTGGGCACTGAAGCTTTCTTT
CASSYSGTLGTEAFF
>-|TRBD2|TRBJ2-3|TRBV28
TGTGCCAGCAGCTCCCCGGGCGGGGGGCAGGCTAGCAAGGAGGGACCAGATACGCAGTATTTT
CASSSPGGGQASKEGPDTQYF
>-|TRBD1|TRBJ2-1|TRBV7-8
TGTGCCAGCAGCTTTGCCTACAGGGGAGCCTCCTACAATGAGCAGTTCTTC
CASSFAYRGASYNEQFF
>few|TRBD2|TRBJ2-5|TRBV29-1
TGCAGCGTTGATTCGGCTAGCGGGGGGAGGGAGACCCAGTACTTC
CSVDSASGGRETQYF
>-|TRBD2|TRBJ2-3|TRBV18
TGTGCCAGCTCACAAGGACTAGCGGGAGGAGATACGCAGTATTTT
CASSQGLAGGDTQYF
>few|-|TRBJ2-5|TRBV10-3
TGTGCCATCAGTGACCGAGAAGAGACCCAGTACTTC
CAISDREETQYF
>-|-|TRBJ2-2|TRBV5-6
TGTGCCAGCAGCTTGGGAGACACCCACTTCACCGGGGAGCTGTTTTTT
CASSLGDTHFTGELFF
>few|TRBD2|TRBJ2-7|TRBV18
TGTGCCAGCTCACAGCGGGACCTCAACTACGAGCAGTACTTC
CASSQRDLNYEQYF
>-|TRBD2|TRBJ2-3|TRBV7-2
TGTGCCAGCAGCCGGGGGGTGGACCCAGATACGCAGTATTTT
CASSRGVDPDTQYF